These 7 T cell receptor beta chains came from one sample sequenced in a study of OX40 agonist ivuxolimab in advanced cancers. Some clones are missing from TCRdb's copy, which holds only in-frame ones; the method was immunoSEQ multiplex PCR. This sample has approximately 54,000 clones, with about 90% found just once. The specimen comprised CD4+ or CD8+ T cells sorted from blood, sampled in a trial of the OX40 agonist ivuxolimab. The receptors derive from an adult with an advanced solid tumor such as melanoma, head and neck, liver or kidney cancer.

The chain joins TRBV23-1 to TRBJ2-7; D may correspond to TRBD1 or TRBD2 (7 bases each). TRBV23-1 is marked as an open reading frame, function uncertain. Trimming stripped 0 bases from V and 4 bases from J, with 31 bases between. The CDR3 covers 21 residues. This chain's CDR3 is CASSQSARGEHRLAEIYEQYF. The CDR3 DNA follows: TGCGCCAGCAGTCAATCGGCCAGGGGGGAACATCGCCTAGCGGAGATATACGAGCAGTACTTC.

This rearrangement joins TRBV6-1 to TRBJ1-1; no definite D call. Between the trimmed V and J ends, which lost 6 bases and 6 bases, there was a span of 17 bases. CDR1 and CDR2 (germline): MNHNS, SASEGT. The CDR3 covers 14 residues. CDR3 residues: CASRPNHDLAEAFF. CDR3 in DNA: TGTGCCAGCAGACCCAACCACGATCTGGCTGAAGCTTTCTTT.

This clone was detected once. V gene TRBV10-3 combines with J gene TRBJ1-3; D gene ambiguous. Germline V CDR1 and CDR2: ENHRY, SYGVKD. The V gene lost 2 bases and the J gene lost 2 bases, with 1 base spanning the gap. This CDR3 has 12 amino acids. The CDR3 here is CAISETGNTIYF. The CDR3 DNA follows: TGTGCCATCAGTGAGACTGGAAACACCATATATTTT.

This clone was observed a few times. This chain connects TRBV7-6 to TRBJ1-3; D may be TRBD1 (5 bases). Per germline, CDR1 SGHVS and CDR2 FNYEAQ. V gave up 3 bases and J gave up 0 bases, with 15 bases separating them. CDR3 length equals 17 residues. CDR3 nucleotide sequence: TGTGCCAGCAGCTTGGTCTCTGGACAAACCTCTGGAAACACCATATATTTT. This encodes CASSLVSGQTSGNTIYF.

The rearrangement uses TRBV28 and TRBJ1-4, with no clear D. Trimming took off 4 bases at V and 8 bases at J, with 20 bases between the two ends. Germline CDR1 MDHEN, CDR2 SYDVKM. The CDR3 is 16 residues long. The CDR3 loop is CASSSSLGPSEEKLFF. The DNA of the CDR3 is TGTGCCAGCAGTTCGAGCCTGGGCCCGAGCGAGGAAAAACTGTTTTTT.

The chain carries TRBV5-4 and TRBJ2-2; 8 bases map to TRBD1. Germline V gene data show CDR1 as SGHNT and CDR2 as YYREEE (reference sequence). The junction had 5 bases not matched to a gene; V was cut back by 0 bases and J by 7 bases. This CDR3 comprises 15 residues. DNA for the CDR3: TGTGCCAGCAGCTTGGGGACAGGGAGTGGCGGGGAGCTGTTTTTT. Translating gives CASSLGTGSGGELFF.

V gene TRBV10-3 combines with J gene TRBJ2-1; the D is unclear. The CDR3 loop spans 13 amino acids. The V gene's germline CDR1 is ENHRY and CDR2 SYGVKD. The V end was cut by 10 bases, the J end by 8 bases, with 18 bases between. For the CDR3, the DNA is TGTGCCAGCGGTGGGGTTCTTTGGGATGAGCAGTTCTTC. Encoded protein: CASGGVLWDEQFF.